A single sample is the source of the 19 T cell receptor beta chains below, sequenced in a study of T cell repertoires in cytomegalovirus infection. TCRdb fed the reads into MiXCR, producing one record per CDR3 protein. This sample has some 180,000 distinct CDR3 sequences, with 15% to 20% found just once. Sequenced: CD8+ T cells from PBMCs. The receptors come from a human donor in good health (CMV status not recorded). Some clones in this sample may be carry-over from other donors' samples.

The chain links TRBV12-3 or TRBV12-4 to TRBJ1-1; D is possibly TRBD1 (5 bases). The CDR3 has 14 residues. V was pared by 7 bases and J by 4 bases, with 16 bases between. Here the CDR3 reads CASTFGGVGTEAFF. The CDR3 coding sequence is TGTGCCAGCACCTTTGGAGGGGTAGGCACTGAAGCTTTCTTT.

Only a few counts were recorded for this clonotype. This CDR3 is CASTQGPTGRNTEAFF. The CDR3 DNA reads TGTGCCAGCACCCAGGGACCGACAGGGCGGAACACTGAAGCTTTCTTT. The chain has TRBV11-2 and TRBJ1-1, with 7 positions matching TRBD1. This CDR3 region has 16 residues. CDR1 SGHAT and CDR2 FQNNGV come from the germline V gene. The V and J ends lost 7 bases and 1 base, in that order; junction bases with no gene match: 12.

The CDR3 loop reads CASSHRQTNQPQHF. CDR3 coding DNA: TGTGCCAGCAGCCACAGACAGACCAATCAGCCCCAGCATTTT. The V and J genes are TRBV3-1 and TRBJ1-5; possible D gene TRBD1, 5 bases. CDR3 length: 14 amino acids. V shed 3 bases and J shed 3 bases, with 9 bases lying between them. The germline V gene has CDR1 LGHDT and CDR2 YNNKEL (reference sequence).

This sequence joins TRBV20-1 and TRBJ1-1; no definite D call. Germline loops: CDR1 DFQATT, CDR2 SNEGSKA (reference sequence). V was shortened by 3 bases and J by 1 base, with 9 bases between the two germline ends. The length of the CDR3 is 13 residues. The CDR3 DNA sequence: TGCAGTGCTAGGCTCCCCTGGAACACTGAAGCTTTCTTT. Translation gives CSARLPWNTEAFF.

This clonotype was picked up many times. This chain uses TRBV6-2 or TRBV6-3 with TRBJ2-7; maybe TRBD2 (7 bases). From germline, CDR1 is MNHEY and CDR2 SVGEGT. The CDR3 has 13 residues. The V and J ends lost 5 bases and 6 bases respectively, with 14 bases between them. CDR3 DNA sequence: TGTGCCAGCAGTCAAACTGCGGGGGCCGAGCAGTACTTC. Translated: CASSQTAGAEQYF.

This clonotype has only a few counts. V is TRBV11-2 and J is TRBJ2-1, with 7 bases lining up with TRBD1. V lost 4 bases, J lost 5 bases, and 5 bases stayed unmatched. Germline V gene sequence: CDR1 SGHAT, CDR2 FQNNGV. CDR3 length: 14 amino acids. CDR3 protein: CASSYQGVHNEQFF. CDR3 DNA sequence: TGTGCCAGCAGCTACCAGGGGGTCCACAATGAGCAGTTCTTC.

The chain uses TRBV5-8 and TRBJ2-7; a possible D gene is TRBD2 (6 bases). From germline, CDR1 is SGHTS and CDR2 YDEGEE. The ends were cut back, 6 bases at V and 5 bases at J, with 15 bases in the middle. This CDR3 has 13 amino acids. CDR3 sequence reads: CASTPRDPHEQYF. CDR3 bases: TGTGCCAGCACCCCGCGGGACCCCCACGAGCAGTACTTC.

The CDR3 DNA reads as TGTGCCATCAGTCCCACCGGAGCAGGGGGCGTTTACGAGCAGTACTTC. Its translation is CAISPTGAGGVYEQYF. This chain uses TRBV10-3 with TRBJ2-7, with 8 bases aligning to TRBD1. V was clipped by 5 bases and J by 4 bases; unmatched bases: 13. This CDR3 spans 16 amino acids. Germline-derived CDR1 and CDR2 are ENHRY and SYGVKD.

The rearrangement joins TRBV11-2 to TRBJ2-7; 7 bases align to TRBD1. The V and J ends lost 1 base and 3 bases, in that order; junction bases with no gene match: 6. The CDR3 is 15 amino acids. CDR1 and CDR2 from the germline V gene are SGHAT and FQNNGV. The CDR3 is CASSLVRQGDYEQYF. The CDR3, as DNA: TGTGCCAGCAGCTTAGTAAGGCAGGGGGACTACGAGCAGTACTTC.

This clonotype was counted only a few times. The genes are TRBV7-6 and TRBJ2-7; 11 bases match TRBD2. Per germline, CDR1 SGHVS and CDR2 FNYEAQ. This CDR3 is 15 amino acids long. J lost 3 bases, V lost 5 bases, and 6 bases had no gene match. This CDR3 reads CASSLTSGSYYEQYF. DNA for the CDR3: TGTGCCAGCAGCCTTACTAGCGGGAGCTACTACGAGCAGTACTTC.

This clonotype was observed a few times. The chain couples TRBV5-1 to TRBJ1-1; no definite D call. In germline, CDR1 is SGHRS, CDR2 YFSETQ. CDR3 length: 14 amino acids. Deletions cut 0 bases from V and 2 bases from J, with 8 bases between. CDR3 amino acids: CASSLDRQNTEAFF. The CDR3 DNA reads TGCGCCAGCAGCTTGGACCGACAAAACACTGAAGCTTTCTTT.

This clonotype was recorded many times. The V and J genes are TRBV20-1 and TRBJ2-2; D possibly corresponds to TRBD1 (5 bases). Germline V gene sequence: CDR1 DFQATT, CDR2 SNEGSKA (reference sequence). Trimming took off 0 bases at V and 3 bases at J, with 11 bases between the two ends. This CDR3 spans 15 amino acids. The CDR3: CSARDPRAYTGELFF. In DNA, the CDR3 is TGCAGTGCTAGAGATCCCAGGGCTTACACCGGGGAGCTGTTTTTT.

The genes are TRBV12-3 or TRBV12-4 and TRBJ1-5; maybe TRBD1 (5 bases). The CDR3 is made up of 17 amino acids. V gave up 8 bases and J gave up 1 base, with 21 bases separating them. Here the CDR3 reads CASASERAGSSNQPQHF. As DNA, the CDR3 is TGTGCCAGCGCCTCGGAACGGGCAGGGTCCAGCAATCAGCCCCAGCATTTT.

This clonotype was observed a handful of times. The chain has TRBV7-9 and TRBJ1-2; no reliable D call. Germline lookup yields CDR1 SEHNR and CDR2 FQNEAQ (reference sequence). This CDR3 has 15 amino acids. Trimming took 7 bases from V and 7 from J, leaving 22 bases between them. CDR3 amino acids: CASTPEWGEPGGYTF. In DNA form, the CDR3 reads TGTGCCAGCACCCCCGAATGGGGAGAACCTGGTGGCTACACCTTC. The full variable domain, in which reference TRBV7-9 and TRBJ1-2 provide the parts outside the CDR3, is DTGVSQNPRHKITKRGQNVTFRCDPISEHNRLYWYRQTLGQGPEFLTYFQNEAQLEKSRLLSDRFSAERPKGSFSTLEIQRTEQGDSAMYLCASTPEWGEPGGYTFGSGTRLTVV.

The chain employs TRBV7-9 and TRBJ2-1, with D hard to call. CDR1 is SEHNR and CDR2 is FQNEAQ in the germline V gene (reference sequence). Between the trimmed V and J ends, which lost 2 bases and 2 bases, there was a span of 10 bases. The CDR3 is 15 residues long. The CDR3 DNA reads as TGTGCCAGCAGCTTATTAGGGCGGACCTACAATGAGCAGTTCTTC. Protein product: CASSLLGRTYNEQFF.

This chain links TRBV6-2 or TRBV6-3 with TRBJ2-1; the D gene is possibly TRBD1 (6 bases). This CDR3 is 16 amino acids long. V was shortened by 5 bases and J by 6 bases, with 20 bases between the two germline ends. Germline V gene sequence: CDR1 MNHEY, CDR2 SVGEGT. For the CDR3, the DNA is TGTGCCAGCAGTGCCTTACGTAGGGGGATGACCAATGAGCAGTTCTTC. This gives the protein CASSALRRGMTNEQFF.

The chain has TRBV2 and TRBJ2-3; 8 bases fit TRBD2. Germline V gives CDR1 SNHLY, CDR2 FYNNEI. V shed 3 bases, J shed 5 bases, and the junction held 4 bases outside the gene matches. The CDR3 is 14 residues long. The CDR3 sequence is CASSDSGEIDTQYF. DNA of the CDR3: TGTGCCAGCAGTGATAGCGGGGAGATAGATACGCAGTATTTT.

This chain joins TRBV6-2 or TRBV6-3 and TRBJ2-1; the D call may be TRBD1 or TRBD2 (5 bases each). Germline V gene lookup returns CDR1 MNHEY and CDR2 SVGEGT. The ends were cut back, 2 bases at V and 4 bases at J, with 18 bases in the middle. The CDR3 spans 17 residues. In DNA form, the CDR3 reads TGTGCCAGCAGTTACCCGATCCGGGACGGCCGGTACAATGAGCAGTTCTTC. It specifies CASSYPIRDGRYNEQFF.

The genes are TRBV27 and TRBJ2-3; a weak D match, TRBD2 (7 bases). Looked up from germline, CDR1 is MNHEY and CDR2 is SMNVEV (reference sequence). The CDR3 totals 14 residues. Trimming took 5 bases from V and 3 from J, leaving 12 bases between them. The CDR3 region is CASSAQGGTDTQYF. As DNA, the CDR3 is TGTGCCAGCAGTGCACAGGGAGGGACAGATACGCAGTATTTT.